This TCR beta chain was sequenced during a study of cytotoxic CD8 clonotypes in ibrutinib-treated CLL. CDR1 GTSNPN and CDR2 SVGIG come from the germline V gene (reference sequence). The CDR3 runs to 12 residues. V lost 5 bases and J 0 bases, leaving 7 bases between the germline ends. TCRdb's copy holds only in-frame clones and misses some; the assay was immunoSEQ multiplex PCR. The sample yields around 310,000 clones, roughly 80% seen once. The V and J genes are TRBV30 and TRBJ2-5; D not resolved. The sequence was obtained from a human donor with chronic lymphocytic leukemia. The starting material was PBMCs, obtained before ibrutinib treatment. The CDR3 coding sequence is TGTGCCTGGGGGAACAACCAAGAGACCCAGTACTTC. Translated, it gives CAWGNNQETQYF.